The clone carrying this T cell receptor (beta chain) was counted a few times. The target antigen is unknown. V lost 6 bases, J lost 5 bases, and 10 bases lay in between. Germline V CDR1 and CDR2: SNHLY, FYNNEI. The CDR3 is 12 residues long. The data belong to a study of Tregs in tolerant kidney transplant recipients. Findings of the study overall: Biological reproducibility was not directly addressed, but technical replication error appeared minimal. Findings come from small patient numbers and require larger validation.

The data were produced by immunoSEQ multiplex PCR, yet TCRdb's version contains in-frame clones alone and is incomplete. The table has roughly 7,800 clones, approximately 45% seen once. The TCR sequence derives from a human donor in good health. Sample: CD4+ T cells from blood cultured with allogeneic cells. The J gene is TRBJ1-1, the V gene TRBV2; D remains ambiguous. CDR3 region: CASSLVRTEAFF. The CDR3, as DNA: TGTGCCAGCAGCTTAGTGCGGACTGAAGCTTTCTTT.